The T cell receptor beta chain under discussion was sequenced for a study of control samples from healthy donors and cancer patients. Germline assignment: CDR1 SGDLS and CDR2 YYNGEE. V was clipped by 2 bases and J by 0 bases; unmatched bases: 2. The CDR3 totals 15 residues. A note on this clone: Other nucleotide sequences from this sample produce the same CDR3.

Data came from immunoSEQ multiplex PCR; TCRdb stores just in-frame clones and leaves some out. This repertoire shows around 29,000 clones, roughly 85% found once; its top ten account for 22%. Material: PBMCs. J is TRBJ2-3 and V is TRBV9; 8 positions agree with TRBD2. This TCR derives from a man in his 60s with head and neck cancer. The CDR3 nucleotides read TGTGCCAGCAGCGTTAGCGGGGATAGCACAGATACGCAGTATTTT. This gives the protein CASSVSGDSTDTQYF.